This T cell receptor (beta chain) was observed in a study of blood T cells in healthy people across ages. General observations from the study: As age increased, TCR beta diversity per million T cells fell in a roughly linear fashion. CMV status of donors was unknown, possibly confounding expanded clonotype changes.

As to this clonotype: What it recognizes is unknown.

The CDR3 runs to 14 residues. J gave up 6 bases and V 6 bases, and 8 bases lay outside the gene matches. Looked up from germline, CDR1 is SGHTA and CDR2 is FQGNSA. The draw of peripheral blood yielded approximately 10 milliliters from each donor. The use of a sample-barcoded 5' primer and a J-beta primer mix characterized a second PCR of 7 to 11 cycles. Each cDNA molecule was tagged by a template-switch adaptor that had 12 random nucleotides. MiXCR, applied by TCRdb to the 5' RACE reads, yields one record per CDR3 protein. The sample yields approximately 1,100,000 distinct CDR3 sequences, roughly 45% seen once.

This rearrangement joins TRBV7-2 to TRBJ2-3, with 8 bases lining up with TRBD2. This receptor was obtained from a woman aged 55-75 years in good health. The sample was blood. CDR3 in amino acids: CASSVSGRLDTQYF. CDR3 nucleotide sequence: TGTGCCAGCAGTGTCAGCGGGAGATTGGATACGCAGTATTTT.